A single sample gave rise to the 31 T cell receptor beta chains below, sequenced in a study of beta chain features in type 1 diabetes. Which antigens these TCRs recognize remains unknown. The study, taken as a whole, reports: Moderate yet significant TCRB CDR3 shortening was seen in Type 1 diabetes patients in all four CD4+ subsets.

As every portion of the isolated RNA was reverse transcribed, the sequencing read expressed TCRB transcripts. Repertoires were generated with immunoSEQ multiplex PCR, while TCRdb's copy carries only in-frame clones and drops some. Seen here are around 170,000 clones, around 9% observed once, and the top ten hold roughly 0.7%. Specimen: central memory CD4+ T cells from blood. These receptors came from a woman in her thirties with type 1 diabetes.

The chain combines TRBV27 with TRBJ2-2, with D tentatively TRBD1 (7 bases). Germline-derived CDR1 and CDR2 are MNHEY and SMNVEV (reference sequence). The V end lost 2 bases, the J end lost 5 bases, and 15 bases lay between the germline ends. This CDR3 is built from 16 residues. The CDR3 reads CASSLRQGGDTGELFF. The CDR3 nucleotides are TGTGCCAGCAGTTTACGACAGGGAGGAGATACCGGGGAGCTGTTTTTT.

This chain connects TRBV5-1 to TRBJ1-2, with TRBD1 matching 7 bases. Germline CDR1 SGHRS, CDR2 YFSETQ. The V and J ends lost 4 bases and 8 bases, in that order; junction bases with no gene match: 20. The length of the CDR3 is 17 residues. The CDR3 is CASSPHRSGQLLRGYTF. As DNA, the CDR3 is TGCGCCAGCAGCCCGCATAGGTCGGGACAGCTTCTTCGGGGCTACACCTTC. Supplemented by reference TRBV5-1 and TRBJ1-2, the full variable domain reads KAGVTQTPRYLIKTRGQQVTLSCSPISGHRSVSWYQQTPGQGLQFLFEYFSETQRNKGNFPGRFSGRQFSNSRSEMNVSTLELGDSALYLCASSPHRSGQLLRGYTFGSGTRLTVV.

The V call is TRBV29-1, the J call TRBJ1-5, with D maybe TRBD1 (6 bases). V gave up 6 bases and J gave up 5 bases, with 20 bases separating them. The length of the CDR3 is 15 residues. The germline V gene encodes CDR1 SQVTM and CDR2 ANQGSEA. This CDR3 is CSVASGGLGDQPQHF. In DNA, the CDR3 is TGCAGCGTCGCCTCTGGGGGCCTCGGGGATCAGCCCCAGCATTTT.

The J gene is TRBJ2-1, the V gene TRBV30; D remains ambiguous. Trimming took 6 bases from V and 2 from J, leaving 8 bases between them. The CDR3 totals 12 residues. Germline loops: CDR1 GTSNPN, CDR2 SVGIG (reference sequence). CDR3 amino acids: CACLQAYNEQFF. The CDR3 DNA follows: TGTGCCTGCCTCCAGGCCTACAATGAGCAGTTCTTC. Complete variable domain (other parts from reference TRBV30 and TRBJ2-1): SQTIHQWPATLVQPVGSPLSLECTVEGTSNPNLYWYRQAAGRGLQLLFYSVGIGQISSEVPQNLSASRPQDRQFILSSKKLLLSDSGFYLCACLQAYNEQFFGPGTRLTVL.

The genes are TRBV29-1 and TRBJ2-1; TRBD2 matches at 16 bases. This CDR3 has 15 residues. The germline CDR1 and CDR2 sequences are SQVTM and ANQGSEA. The ends lost 3 bases at V and 9 bases at J; junction bases unmatched: 5. CDR3: CSVETGTSGRGEQFF. CDR3 coding DNA: TGCAGCGTTGAGACCGGGACTAGCGGGAGGGGTGAGCAGTTCTTC.

The gene calls are TRBV27 and TRBJ2-7; TRBD1 matches at 8 bases. Germline V gives CDR1 MNHEY, CDR2 SMNVEV (reference sequence). V gave up 7 bases and J gave up 0 bases; unmatched junction bases: 5. The CDR3 spans 14 residues. CDR3 in amino acids: CASTLTGDSYEQYF. The CDR3 bases are TGTGCCAGCACTCTGACAGGGGACTCCTACGAGCAGTACTTC.

V and J are TRBV29-1 and TRBJ2-7, with D perhaps matching TRBD2 (6 bases). V lost 3 bases, J lost 2 bases, and 11 bases lay in between. CDR3 length: 13 amino acids. CDR1 and CDR2 (germline): SQVTM, ANQGSEA. CDR3 sequence reads: CSVDGGGTYEQYF. The CDR3 DNA reads as TGCAGCGTTGATGGTGGAGGGACCTACGAGCAGTACTTC.

The count of this clone is one. DNA of the CDR3: TGTGCCAGCAGCTTAGGGATGAGAGGCTGGGTCGGGGAATACGAGCAGTACTTC. Translation gives CASSLGMRGWVGEYEQYF. This sequence joins TRBV7-9 and TRBJ2-7, with D possibly TRBD2 on 5 matching bases. V was pared by 1 base and J by 4 bases, with 23 bases between. The germline gives CDR1 SEHNR, CDR2 FQNEAQ (reference sequence). The CDR3 totals 18 residues.

A few counts support this clone. The chain has TRBV11-3 and TRBJ1-2, with 8 bases fitting TRBD1. J gave up 7 bases and V 5 bases, and 15 bases lay outside the gene matches. The CDR3 covers 16 residues. Germline V gene sequence: CDR1 SGHNT, CDR2 YENEEA. The DNA for the CDR3 is TGTGCCAGCAGCGTAGGAGGGGTCGGACAGGGTGGTGGCTACACCTTC. It is translated as CASSVGGVGQGGGYTF.

This chain connects TRBV30 to TRBJ1-5; weak D call: TRBD1 (6 bases). The ends were cut back, 0 bases at V and 2 bases at J, with 11 bases in the middle. Germline V lookup: CDR1 GTSNPN, CDR2 SVGIG (reference sequence). The CDR3 sequence is 15 residues long. The CDR3 reads CAWSVRGIGNQPQHF. CDR3 DNA sequence: TGTGCCTGGAGTGTAAGGGGGATAGGCAATCAGCCCCAGCATTTT.

In this sample, this clone turned up a few times. This sequence joins TRBV28 and TRBJ2-3, with 7 nucleotides matching TRBD2. This CDR3 is built from 16 residues. After removal of 8 bases from V and 0 bases from J, the junction contained 11 bases not matched to a gene. From germline, CDR1 is MDHEN and CDR2 SYDVKM. In nucleotides, the CDR3 is TGTGCCAGCGCCTTATCGGCGGGAGCAAGCACAGATACGCAGTATTTT. This translates into CASALSAGASTDTQYF.

For this clone: This same CDR3 is encoded by further DNA sequences in the sample. The chain is built from TRBV9 and TRBJ2-1; the match to TRBD1 covers 7 bases. V shed 0 bases and J 3 bases; nucleotides not matched to a gene: 6. The CDR3 covers 16 residues. Per the germline V gene, CDR1 is SGDLS and CDR2 is YYNGEE. The CDR3 is CASSVDSGTVYNEQFF. CDR3 DNA: TGTGCCAGCAGCGTAGATTCCGGGACAGTCTACAATGAGCAGTTCTTC. Full variable domain (rest looked up from reference TRBV9 and TRBJ2-1): DSGVTQTPKHLITATGQRVTLRCSPRSGDLSVYWYQQSLDQGLQFLIQYYNGEERAKGNILERFSAQQFPDLHSELNLSSLELGDSALYFCASSVDSGTVYNEQFFGPGTRLTVL.

This clone has more than one count but fewer than ten. The chain has TRBV7-3 and TRBJ2-3; TRBD2 aligns across 10 bases. This CDR3 has 18 residues. The junction had 11 bases not matched to a gene; V was cut back by 5 bases and J by 0 bases. Germline V gives CDR1 SGHTA, CDR2 FQGTGA. CDR3 DNA sequence: TGTGCCAGCAGCCCCAGGACTAGCGGACCCCACAGCACAGATACGCAGTATTTT. Its protein is CASSPRTSGPHSTDTQYF.

The chain is built from TRBV9 and TRBJ1-2; no definite D call. Germline V gene sequence: CDR1 SGDLS, CDR2 YYNGEE. V shed 0 bases and J shed 2 bases, with 8 bases lying between them. The CDR3 contains 14 residues. CDR3 in DNA: TGTGCCAGCAGCGTAGGGACGGGAAACTATGGCTACACCTTC. It translates to CASSVGTGNYGYTF. The whole variable domain, filled in from reference TRBV9 and TRBJ1-2, reads DSGVTQTPKHLITATGQRVTLRCSPRSGDLSVYWYQQSLDQGLQFLIQYYNGEERAKGNILERFSAQQFPDLHSELNLSSLELGDSALYFCASSVGTGNYGYTFGSGTRLTVV.

This sequence joins TRBV6-5 and TRBJ1-5; 8 bases are a match to TRBD1. V gave up 10 bases and J gave up 0 bases; unmatched junction bases: 5. This CDR3 is 14 amino acids long. Germline V gene lookup returns CDR1 MNHEY and CDR2 SVGAGI. This CDR3 is CATRTGNSNQPQHF. CDR3 nucleotide sequence: TGTGCCACCCGGACAGGGAATAGCAATCAGCCCCAGCATTTT.

This chain connects TRBV19 to TRBJ1-1; 10 bases are a match to TRBD1. V shed 6 bases and J 5 bases; nucleotides not matched to a gene: 6. Looked up from germline, CDR1 is LNHDA and CDR2 is SQIVND (reference sequence). The CDR3 is 14 residues long. CDR3 sequence reads: CASRTGGIETEAFF. The CDR3 coding sequence is TGTGCCAGTAGGACAGGGGGCATTGAGACTGAAGCTTTCTTT.

This chain joins TRBV28 and TRBJ1-2, with 9 bases aligning to TRBD1. This CDR3 region has 13 residues. Germline loops: CDR1 MDHEN, CDR2 SYDVKM. Trimming took 2 bases from V and 8 from J; bases not matched to a gene: 3. The CDR3 coding sequence is TGTGCCAGCAGTTTAGGACAGGGGTGGGGCTACACCTTC. Amino acids: CASSLGQGWGYTF.

The chain is built from TRBV19 and TRBJ2-1; 9 nucleotides align to TRBD2. Germline loops: CDR1 LNHDA, CDR2 SQIVND (reference sequence). V dropped 0 bases and J dropped 6; count of bases not matched to a gene: 12. The CDR3 consists of 18 residues. CDR3 coding DNA: TGTGCCAGTAGTATAGAGGCTAGCGGGACGGGGGTACGCAATGAGCAGTTCTTC. Protein sequence: CASSIEASGTGVRNEQFF.

This clone has more than one count but fewer than ten. V usage is TRBV30 and J usage is TRBJ2-4; D uncertain. CDR3 length equals 14 residues. Germline V CDR1 and CDR2: GTSNPN, SVGIG (reference sequence). Trimming removed 0 bases at V and 0 bases at J, with 6 bases between. CDR3 DNA sequence: TGTGCCTGGAGTGTACAGATAGCCAAAAACATTCAGTACTTC. It translates to CAWSVQIAKNIQYF.

This rearrangement joins TRBV15 to TRBJ2-7; TRBD2 matches at 7 bases. The junction had 4 bases not matched to a gene; V was cut back by 3 bases and J by 2 bases. This CDR3 comprises 14 residues. CDR1 and CDR2 from the germline V gene are LNHNV and YYDKDF (reference sequence). The CDR3 DNA follows: TGTGCCACCAGCAGGGGGACTAATACCTACGAGCAGTACTTC. Translation: CATSRGTNTYEQYF.

The chain couples TRBV9 to TRBJ1-1, with D possibly being TRBD1 (6 bases). V was trimmed by 4 bases and J by 7 bases, leaving 17 bases between them. From germline, CDR1 is SGDLS and CDR2 YYNGEE. CDR3 length equals 14 residues. Here the CDR3 reads CASSPTNRALEAFF. CDR3 coding DNA: TGTGCCAGCAGCCCAACCAACAGGGCTCTTGAAGCTTTCTTT.

This clone was observed a handful of times. The chain has TRBV18 and TRBJ1-2; 7 bases map to TRBD1. Germline V gives CDR1 KGHSH, CDR2 LQKENI. The CDR3 length is 15 residues. Germline trimming cut 3 bases from V and 8 bases from J; bases unmatched to any gene: 12. CDR3 nucleotides: TGTGCCAGCTCACCTTCGCGGACAGGCCTCGGGGGCTACACCTTC. Amino acids: CASSPSRTGLGGYTF.

This clone appeared a few times. The V call is TRBV2, the J call TRBJ2-5; 10 positions match TRBD2. CDR3 length: 18 residues. The trim removed 10 bases at V and 4 bases at J, leaving 21 bases unmatched. CDR1 and CDR2 (germline): SNHLY, FYNNEI. CDR3 region: CATIKGASGSGSGETQYF. Here the CDR3 DNA reads TGTGCCACCATAAAGGGGGCTAGCGGGAGCGGGTCGGGAGAGACCCAGTACTTC.

The chain is built from TRBV5-1 and TRBJ2-1, with a weak D call TRBD2 (5 bases). Germline V gene sequence: CDR1 SGHRS, CDR2 YFSETQ. V was trimmed by 4 bases and J by 3 bases, leaving 8 bases between them. The CDR3 contains 13 residues. CDR3 sequence (DNA): TGCGCCAGCAGCCCGGGGAACTACAATGAGCAGTTCTTC. Translating gives CASSPGNYNEQFF.

This clone was detected a few times. CDR3 DNA sequence: TGTGCCAGCAGGAGACAGGCGAGGAATGAGCAGTTCTTC. This codes for CASRRQARNEQFF. This sequence joins TRBV2 and TRBJ2-1, with a tentative D call TRBD1 (6 bases). Per the germline V gene, CDR1 is SNHLY and CDR2 is FYNNEI. Trimming cost V 6 bases and J 7 bases, with 13 bases left between them. CDR3 length: 13 amino acids. Variable domain in full (rest from reference TRBV2 and TRBJ2-1): EPEVTQTPSHQVTQMGQEVILRCVPISNHLYFYWYRQILGQKVEFLVSFYNNEISEKSEIFDDQFSVERPDGSNFTLKIRSTKLEDSAMYFCASRRQARNEQFFGPGTRLTVL.

This rearrangement joins TRBV28 to TRBJ2-4, with D possibly being TRBD2 (5 bases). CDR1 and CDR2 (germline): MDHEN, SYDVKM. The CDR3 covers 16 residues. Trimming cost V 4 bases and J 1 base, with 14 bases left between them. The CDR3 loop reads CASSSPGLVAKNIQYF. CDR3 bases: TGTGCCAGCAGTTCTCCGGGGTTGGTTGCCAAAAACATTCAGTACTTC.

This clone was counted between two and nine times. V gene TRBV15 combines with J gene TRBJ2-3; a weak D match, TRBD2 (6 bases). Trimming shortened V by 5 bases and J by 2 bases, and 17 bases separated the two germline ends. The germline V gene has CDR1 LNHNV and CDR2 YYDKDF (reference sequence). This CDR3 comprises 16 residues. CDR3 coding DNA: TGTGCCACCAGCGGAAGCGGGCCCTCTTTCACAGATACGCAGTATTTT. It is translated as CATSGSGPSFTDTQYF.

The gene calls are TRBV30 and TRBJ1-5, with unresolved D. Germline assignment: CDR1 GTSNPN and CDR2 SVGIG (reference sequence). This CDR3 spans 13 amino acids. V was pared by 3 bases and J by 2 bases, with 8 bases between. In DNA form, the CDR3 reads TGTGCCTGGAGCAAACTGGGCAATCAGCCCCAGCATTTT. Translation gives CAWSKLGNQPQHF.

The chain recombines TRBV7-3 with TRBJ1-2; D gene uncertain. This CDR3 comprises 13 residues. Trimming removed 2 bases at V and 6 bases at J, with 10 bases between. Germline CDR1 SGHTA, CDR2 FQGTGA. CDR3 region: CASSLGSYDGYTF. The CDR3 DNA reads TGTGCCAGCAGCTTAGGCTCTTATGATGGCTACACCTTC.

The V call is TRBV5-4, the J call TRBJ2-3; 8 bases are a match to TRBD1. After removal of 4 bases from V and 6 bases from J, the junction contained 10 bases not matched to a gene. The CDR3 has 15 residues. The germline V gene encodes CDR1 SGHNT and CDR2 YYREEE (reference sequence). CDR3 region: CASSVETGVGDTQYF. In nucleotides, the CDR3 is TGTGCCAGCAGCGTGGAGACAGGGGTTGGTGATACGCAGTATTTT.

The chain joins TRBV27 to TRBJ1-3, with a possible D match to TRBD1 (6 bases). Trimming cost V 10 bases and J 0 bases, with 10 bases left between them. The CDR3 extends over 13 amino acids. Germline CDR1 reads MNHEY; CDR2 reads SMNVEV (reference sequence). In nucleotides, the CDR3 is TGTGCCACCTGGACAGACTCTGGAAACACCATATATTTT. This translates into CATWTDSGNTIYF.